This TCR beta chain is drawn from a study of cytomegalovirus exposure and HLA in healthy donors. CDR1 is GTSNPN, CDR2 SVGIG, per germline (reference sequence). V was cut by 4 bases and J by 1 base, with 10 bases left in between. The CDR3 extends over 13 amino acids. This clone has only a few counts. The sample carries other DNA sequences with the same CDR3. The data were produced by immunoSEQ multiplex PCR, yet TCRdb's version contains in-frame clones alone and is incomplete. The table lists 300,000 to 400,000 clones, roughly 88% of them singletons. The sequence was collected from a woman aged 18 to 35 in good health and CMV-seronegative. The chain carries TRBV30 and TRBJ1-1; D may be TRBD1 (5 bases). Input material: PBMCs. The CDR3 DNA reads as TGTGCCTGGAATGGTCAGGGGAACACTGAAGCTTTCTTT. The encoded protein is CAWNGQGNTEAFF.